Sequencing of this TCR beta chain was carried out in a study of radiation and T cells in renal cell carcinoma. The time point is: blood 2 weeks post-SBRT. Treatment indicated: 15 Gy SBRT to primary tumor, nephrectomy 4 weeks later. Per the germline V gene, CDR1 is SEHNR and CDR2 is FQNEAQ (reference sequence). V gave up 5 bases and J gave up 7 bases, with 19 bases separating them. The length of the CDR3 is 15 residues. Repertoires were generated with immunoSEQ multiplex PCR, while TCRdb's copy carries only in-frame clones and drops some. The sample holds fewer than 55,000 clones, about 80% seen once. The sequences come from blood, collected from a patient whose treatment included radiotherapy and nephrectomy. The V gene is TRBV7-9, the J gene TRBJ2-3; D possibly matches TRBD1 or TRBD2 (6 bases each). The clonotype comes from a woman in her 70s with renal cell carcinoma. The CDR3 region is CASSPEGGISYTQYF. CDR3 DNA: TGTGCCAGCAGCCCAGAGGGGGGCATTTCGTATACGCAGTATTTT. Supplemented by reference TRBV7-9 and TRBJ2-3, the full variable domain reads DTGVSQNPRHKITKRGQNVTFRCDPISEHNRLYWYRQTLGQGPEFLTYFQNEAQLEKSRLLSDRFSAERPKGSFSTLEIQRTEQGDSAMYLCASSPEGGISYTQYFGPGTRLTVL.